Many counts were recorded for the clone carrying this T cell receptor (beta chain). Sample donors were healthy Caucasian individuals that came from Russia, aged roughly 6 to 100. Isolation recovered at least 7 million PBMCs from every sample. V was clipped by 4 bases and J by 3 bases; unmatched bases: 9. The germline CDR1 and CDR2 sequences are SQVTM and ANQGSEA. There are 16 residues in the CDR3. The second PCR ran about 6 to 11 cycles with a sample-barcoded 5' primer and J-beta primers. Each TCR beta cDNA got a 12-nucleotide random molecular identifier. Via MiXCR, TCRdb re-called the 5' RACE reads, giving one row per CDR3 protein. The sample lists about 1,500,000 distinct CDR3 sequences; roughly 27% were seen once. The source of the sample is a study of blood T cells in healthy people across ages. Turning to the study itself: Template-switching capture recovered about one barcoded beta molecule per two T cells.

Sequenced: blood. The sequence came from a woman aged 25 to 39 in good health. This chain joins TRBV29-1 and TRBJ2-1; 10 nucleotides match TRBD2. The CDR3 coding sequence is TGCAGCGTTGGGGGGTCTAGCGGGAGCAACTACAATGAGCAGTTCTTC. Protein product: CSVGGSSGSNYNEQFF.